This TCR beta chain was sequenced for a study of siplizumab effects on memory and regulatory T cells. Data came from immunoSEQ multiplex PCR; TCRdb stores just in-frame clones and leaves some out. The data hold tens of thousands of clones, with 80% to 90% observed a single time. This clone showed up just a few times. Its antigen is still unknown. Study observations and caveats: Confirmation that proliferating Tregs from siplizumab cultures had suppressive function was not obtained.

This CDR3 comprises 14 residues. V was clipped by 4 bases and J by 9 bases, with 16 bases between them. The germline CDR1 and CDR2 sequences are MNHNS and SASEGT. The sequenced sample was Tregs sorted from blood. This TCR was sampled from a human donor in good health. The J gene is TRBJ2-1, the V gene TRBV6-1; the D call may be TRBD1 or TRBD2 (6 bases each). The CDR3 DNA sequence: TGTGCCAGCAGTGGAGGGGGGTGGTCGAGTGAGCAGTTCTTC. Amino acid sequence: CASSGGGWSSEQFF.